Listed here is a single T cell receptor beta chain. Its antigen is unknown. This sample is part of a study of identical twins. The study, taken as a whole, reports: Models underpredicted monozygotic twin sharing of out-of-frame TCR alpha. Out-of-frame alpha sequences shared by twins were enriched for low generation probability. Whereas memory repertoires showed no such difference, abundant cord blood beta clonotypes carried fewer insertions.

V lost 6 bases, J lost 4 bases, and 6 bases stayed unmatched. This CDR3 contains 15 residues. From germline, CDR1 is MNHNS and CDR2 SASEGT. TCRdb ran MiXCR on the 5' RACE reads and lists one entry per CDR3 protein. The data hold 500,000 to 550,000 distinct CDR3 sequences, with 20% to 25% observed a single time. These data were also filed under a second study, of yellow fever vaccine responses in identical twins.

Sequenced: CD4+ T cells sorted from blood. The chain recombines TRBV6-1 with TRBJ2-2, with 9 bases matching TRBD1. The origin of this receptor is a woman younger than 35 in good health. This CDR3 reads CASRGQGISTGELFF. For the CDR3, the DNA is TGTGCCAGCAGAGGACAGGGGATTAGCACCGGGGAGCTGTTTTTT.